A selection of T cell receptor beta chains follows, all from one sample in a study of human T cells and chemical hapten exposure. From the RACE reads, TCRdb called clonotypes with MiXCR, one entry per CDR3 protein. The table records some 350,000 distinct CDR3 sequences, around 6% of them present only once. This material consisted of whole blood, taken in connection with sensitization to the hapten diphenylcyclopropenone (DPC). These receptors came from a woman between 18 and 29 years old with alopecia areata. Some clones in this sample may be carry-over from other donors' samples. CDR3s include the opening cysteine and the closing phenylalanine or tryptophan. The D gene is left open where the match is weak. Clone sizes are given selectively: once, few, many, or a class where the clone is expanded.

size	D	V	J	CDR3	DNA
few	TRBD1	TRBV7-9	TRBJ2-7	CASSLGTEAYEQYF	TGTGCCAGCAGCCTTGGGACAGAAGCTTACGAGCAGTACTTC
.	TRBD1	TRBV20-1	TRBJ2-3	CSALAPGGFTDTQYF	TGCAGTGCTCTCGCTCCAGGGGGCTTTACAGATACGCAGTATTTT
many	.	TRBV7-2	TRBJ1-5	CASSLVSGPGNQPQHF	TGTGCCAGCAGCTTAGTTTCGGGTCCGGGCAATCAGCCCCAGCATTTT
many	TRBD2	TRBV7-2	TRBJ2-3	CASSLSAGAQYF	TGTGCCAGCAGCCTTAGCGCGGGGGCGCAGTATTTT
.	TRBD1	TRBV20-1	TRBJ1-3	CSAEGQQDSGNTIYF	TGCAGTGCTGAGGGACAGCAAGACTCTGGAAACACCATATATTTT
few	.	TRBV7-9	TRBJ1-2	CASSLSTGGYGYTF	TGTGCCAGCAGCTTAAGCACCGGGGGCTATGGCTACACCTTC
many	.	TRBV7-2	TRBJ1-2	CASSPPHLVPTF	TGTGCCAGCAGCCCCCCACACCTCGTACCCACCTTC
few	.	TRBV2	TRBJ2-1	CASGGRTFSEQFF	TGTGCCAGCGGAGGCCGCACGTTTAGTGAGCAGTTCTTC
.	TRBD1	TRBV4-2	TRBJ1-3	CASSQDVTGGIGNTIYF	TGTGCCAGCAGCCAAGACGTCACAGGGGGAATTGGAAACACCATATATTTT
few	.	TRBV6-5	TRBJ2-7	CASSPRTHYEQYF	TGTGCCAGCAGTCCAAGGACCCACTACGAGCAGTACTTC
.	TRBD1	TRBV6-5	TRBJ2-7	CASSYGSTGTGEQYF	TGTGCCAGCAGTTACGGGTCTACAGGGACAGGCGAGCAGTACTTC
few	.	TRBV6-1	TRBJ1-6	CASSETTPGAAYNSPLHF	TGTGCCAGCAGTGAAACGACTCCCGGGGCGGCGTATAATTCACCCCTCCACTTT
many	.	TRBV7-2	TRBJ2-6	CASSLTASGANVLTF	TGTGCCAGCAGCTTAACAGCCTCTGGGGCCAACGTCCTGACTTTC
.	TRBD1	TRBV6-5	TRBJ1-2	CASTYTGQGRKYYGYTF	TGTGCCAGCACATATACGGGACAGGGGCGTAAATACTATGGCTACACCTTC
many	.	TRBV7-2	TRBJ1-2	CASSLVGFGNGRFYGYTF	TGTGCCAGCAGCTTAGTCGGTTTTGGAAACGGTCGCTTCTATGGCTACACCTTC
few	.	TRBV29-1	TRBJ2-7	CSVEDGYDFSYEQYF	TGCAGCGTTGAAGATGGGTACGACTTCTCCTACGAGCAGTACTTC
.	.	TRBV28	TRBJ1-2	CASSVLAHSYGYTF	TGTGCCAGCAGTGTTTTGGCCCACAGCTATGGCTACACCTTC
few	.	TRBV6-5	TRBJ2-2	CASKGGVNTGELFF	TGTGCCAGCAAAGGGGGAGTGAACACCGGGGAGCTGTTTTTT
many	.	TRBV7-2	TRBJ2-7	CASSLGGLSSYEQYF	TGTGCCAGCAGCTTAGGGGGCCTAAGCTCCTACGAGCAGTACTTC
.	.	TRBV27	TRBJ1-1	CASSLFGGYSTEAFF	TGTGCCAGCAGTTTATTTGGGGGTTATAGCACTGAAGCTTTCTTT
many	.	TRBV24-1	TRBJ1-1	CATIVAAFF	TGTGCCACCATAGTGGCAGCTTTCTTT
.	TRBD1	TRBV4-1	TRBJ2-7	CASSSRDRAYEQYF	TGCGCCAGCAGCTCCCGGGACAGGGCCTACGAGCAGTACTTC
.	TRBD1	TRBV20-1	TRBJ2-1	CSAREQGASYNEQFF	TGCAGTGCTAGAGAACAGGGGGCTTCCTACAATGAGCAGTTCTTC
many	TRBD1	TRBV12-3/TRBV12-4	TRBJ1-2	CASSLTGTGAGYTF	TGTGCCAGCAGTCTTACCGGGACAGGGGCTGGCTACACCTTC
many	.	TRBV13	TRBJ2-3	CASSPFLGDRADTQYF	TGTGCCAGCAGCCCATTCTTGGGGGACCGCGCAGATACGCAGTATTTT
many	TRBD2	TRBV29-1	TRBJ2-3	CSVESRGLDTQYF	TGCAGCGTTGAGTCGCGGGGGTTGGATACGCAGTATTTT
.	TRBD2	TRBV10-3	TRBJ2-3	CAAKGEAGGFRDTQYF	TGTGCCGCGAAGGGGGAAGCGGGGGGTTTTCGAGATACGCAGTATTTT
many	TRBD1	TRBV28	TRBJ2-7	CASSSMGTGGSYEQYF	TGTGCCAGCAGTTCCATGGGGACAGGGGGCTCCTACGAGCAGTACTTC
.	TRBD1	TRBV7-6	TRBJ1-1	CASSTRQGFTEAFF	TGTGCCAGCAGCACAAGACAGGGTTTCACTGAAGCTTTCTTT
many	TRBD1	TRBV6-6	TRBJ1-1	CASSYSTGRGGEAFF	TGTGCCAGCAGTTACTCGACTGGCAGGGGGGGTGAAGCTTTCTTT
many	.	TRBV7-9	TRBJ1-4	CASSLSVGEKLFF	TGTGCCAGCAGCTTAAGTGTAGGCGAAAAACTGTTTTTT
.	TRBD1	TRBV20-1	TRBJ1-1	CSTLGQVDTEAFF	TGCAGTACACTGGGACAGGTGGACACTGAAGCTTTCTTT
few	.	TRBV6-5	TRBJ2-1	CASSYPQAGAEEQFF	TGTGCCAGCAGTTATCCCCAGGCAGGGGCCGAGGAGCAGTTCTTC
.	.	TRBV28	TRBJ2-3	CASSLGSAGDTDTQYF	TGTGCCAGCAGTTTAGGATCCGCAGGGGACACAGATACGCAGTATTTT
.	.	TRBV28	TRBJ2-6	CASYGANVLTF	TGTGCCAGCTATGGGGCCAACGTCCTGACTTTC
few	TRBD1	TRBV25-1	TRBJ2-2	CASSGNRGQGGELFF	TGTGCCAGCAGTGGAAACAGGGGGCAAGGCGGGGAGCTGTTTTTT
few	.	TRBV10-3	TRBJ2-7	CAISEGSTELRYEQYF	TGTGCCATCAGTGAGGGATCGACAGAACTCCGCTACGAGCAGTACTTC
many	.	TRBV7-6	TRBJ1-1	CASSSFPRGRTTEAFF	TGTGCCAGCAGCTCCTTCCCAAGGGGTAGGACCACTGAAGCTTTCTTT
.	TRBD1	TRBV6-5	TRBJ1-4	CASSYDRDEKLFF	TGTGCCAGCAGTTACGACAGGGATGAAAAACTGTTTTTT
many	.	TRBV11-2	TRBJ1-6	CASSLVRGMGSPLHF	TGTGCCAGCAGCTTAGTTCGGGGGATGGGTTCACCCCTCCACTTT
many	TRBD1	TRBV20-1	TRBJ2-2	CSAWTGGITGELFF	TGCAGTGCTTGGACAGGGGGAATAACCGGGGAGCTGTTTTTT
few	.	TRBV10-3	TRBJ1-6	CAISESGSGGSPLHF	TGTGCCATCAGTGAGTCCGGGAGTGGAGGGTCACCCCTCCACTTT
few	.	TRBV5-1	TRBJ2-3	CASSFAALAPRDTQYF	TGCGCCAGCAGTTTCGCCGCCCTAGCGCCAAGGGATACGCAGTATTTT
.	TRBD2	TRBV20-1	TRBJ2-3	CSARDPAQRGTHTQYF	TGCAGTGCTAGAGATCCGGCCCAGCGGGGGACGCATACGCAGTATTTT
.	.	TRBV4-2	TRBJ2-7	CASSQVGSQYEQYF	TGTGCCAGCAGCCAAGTTGGCAGTCAATACGAGCAGTACTTC
many	.	TRBV20-1	TRBJ1-6	CSARDVRQNSYNSPLHF	TGCAGTGCTAGAGATGTCCGCCAGAACTCCTATAATTCACCCCTCCACTTT
.	.	TRBV12-3/TRBV12-4	TRBJ2-7	CASSLLGPSSYEQYF	TGTGCCAGCAGTTTGTTAGGTCCCAGCTCCTACGAGCAGTACTTC
.	.	TRBV5-1	TRBJ2-1	CASSLDLKPFLGRKGMLYNEQFF	TGCGCCAGCAGCTTGGACCTAAAACCCTTTTTAGGACGAAAGGGAATGTTATACAATGAGCAGTTCTTC
many	.	TRBV4-3	TRBJ1-5	CASSQARNSNQPQHF	TGCGCCAGCAGCCAAGCCCGTAATAGCAATCAGCCCCAGCATTTT
few	TRBD2	TRBV6-2/TRBV6-3	TRBJ2-3	CASGKRGGTDTQYF	TGTGCCAGCGGAAAGCGGGGGGGCACAGATACGCAGTATTTT
many	.	TRBV14	TRBJ2-3	CASSQNRDSVTDTQYF	TGTGCCAGCAGCCAAAACCGGGACTCGGTGACAGATACGCAGTATTTT
.	TRBD1	TRBV20-1	TRBJ2-3	CSAWTGSSTDTQYF	TGCAGTGCTTGGACAGGGTCTAGCACAGATACGCAGTATTTT
many	.	TRBV6-1	TRBJ2-2	CASSPRTISTQWNTGELFF	TGTGCCAGCAGTCCCCGGACTATCTCAACCCAGTGGAACACCGGGGAGCTGTTTTTT